The clone carrying this T cell receptor (beta chain) came up once. This entry comes from a study of blood T cell repertoires in COVID-19. Study-wide context: Sites in the United States, Italy and Spain provided acute and convalescent COVID-19 samples.

Authors' processing steps: Estimation of nucleated cell counts was performed using reference gene primer amplification. TCRdb's copy holds only in-frame clones and misses some; the assay was immunoSEQ multiplex PCR. V, J and clone size derive from that table, while D and trimming were established from the DNA sequence. The table has over 100,000 clones, 85% to 90% seen once. Germline V gene sequence: CDR1 SGHRS, CDR2 YFSETQ. The junction had 5 bases not matched to a gene; V was cut back by 5 bases and J by 4 bases. CDR3 size: 15 residues. This TCR was sampled from a man in his fifties or sixties with active COVID-19. J is TRBJ2-1 and V is TRBV5-1; 11 nucleotides agree with TRBD2. The specimen sequenced was peripheral blood. As DNA, the CDR3 is TGCGCCAGCAGATTGACTAGCGGGGAGTACAATGAGCAGTTCTTC. Encoded protein: CASRLTSGEYNEQFF.